This entry lists 27 T cell receptor beta chains sequenced from one sample in a study of T-cell reconstitution after alpha-beta-depleted transplantation in children. This sample's TCRbeta library carried unique molecular identifier barcodes. TCRdb re-analysed the PCR reads in MiXCR, keeping a single row per CDR3 protein. This table has tens of thousands of distinct CDR3 sequences, over 5% appearing once. Sequenced here: PBMCs, mostly from graft donor cells, sampled 180 days after TCRalphabeta/CD19-depleted stem cell transplant. The receptors were sampled from a male patient younger than 18 who had a stem cell transplant for acute myeloid leukemia, so the T cells may come from the graft donor.

This clonotype was recorded many times. The chain couples TRBV14 to TRBJ1-2; tentative D call: TRBD1 (5 bases). Trimming removed 3 bases at V and 9 bases at J, with 8 bases between. The germline gives CDR1 SGHDN, CDR2 FVKESK. CDR3 length: 11 amino acids. Written as DNA, the CDR3 is TGTGCCAGCAGCCATGGGGGGAGCTACACCTTC. The encoded protein is CASSHGGSYTF.

This clonotype was found many times. The V and J genes are TRBV13 and TRBJ2-7; 16 nucleotides align to TRBD2. Unmatched junction bases numbered 1, after V lost 3 bases and J lost 2 bases. The CDR3 loop spans 16 amino acids. CDR1 and CDR2 (germline): PRHDT, FYEKMQ (reference sequence). The DNA of the CDR3 is TGTGCCAGCAGCTTGGGACTAGCGGGAGGGACCTACGAGCAGTACTTC. This encodes CASSLGLAGGTYEQYF.

This clonotype was seen many times. V usage is TRBV6-2 or TRBV6-3 and J usage is TRBJ2-4; D gene ambiguous. Germline V gives CDR1 MNHEY, CDR2 SVGEGT. Trimming removed 2 bases from V and 4 bases from J, with 15 bases in between. The CDR3 length is 16 residues. DNA of the CDR3: TGTGCCAGCAGTTACCTTCTCTTACTTGGTAAAAACATTCAGTACTTC. This codes for CASSYLLLLGKNIQYF.

This clonotype was found many times. The V and J genes are TRBV20-1 and TRBJ1-5; D perhaps matches TRBD1 (6 bases). Trimming shortened V by 2 bases and J by 1 base, and 6 bases separated the two germline ends. Germline CDR1 and CDR2: DFQATT and SNEGSKA (reference sequence). This CDR3 has 13 amino acids. In DNA, the CDR3 is TGCAGTGCTAGAAGGGGGAGCAATCAGCCCCAGCATTTT. Amino acid sequence: CSARRGSNQPQHF.

The chain recombines TRBV6-1 with TRBJ2-3; D uncertain. This CDR3 is 13 amino acids long. The germline V gene has CDR1 MNHNS and CDR2 SASEGT. The germline V and J ends were trimmed by 6 bases and 6 bases, with 13 bases remaining between them. CDR3 loop: CASRNSLGDTQYF. The CDR3 DNA reads TGTGCCAGCAGGAACTCTTTGGGGGATACGCAGTATTTT.

This clonotype was observed many times. The chain couples TRBV4-2 to TRBJ2-5; D is unclear. Germline V CDR1 and CDR2: LGHNA, YNFKEQ. The CDR3 is 14 amino acids. V was shortened by 4 bases and J by 1 base, with 10 bases between the two germline ends. The CDR3 spells CASSPGLPQETQYF. In DNA form, the CDR3 reads TGTGCCAGCAGCCCCGGGCTCCCCCAAGAGACCCAGTACTTC.

This clonotype has at least ten counts. The chain employs TRBV29-1 and TRBJ2-7; 8 bases map to TRBD1. Losses at the gene ends were 4 bases for V and 7 bases for J; bases not matched to a gene: 9. Germline lookup yields CDR1 SQVTM and CDR2 ANQGSEA. The CDR3 consists of 13 residues. CDR3 sequence reads: CSVVRTGSFEQYV. CDR3 DNA sequence: TGCAGCGTTGTCCGGACAGGGTCGTTTGAGCAGTACGTC.

Sample share makes this clonotype medium-sized. The rearrangement uses TRBV7-2 and TRBJ2-2; D uncertain. The CDR3 extends over 16 amino acids. Germline V gene lookup returns CDR1 SGHTA and CDR2 FQGNSA. Trimming cost V 2 bases and J 2 bases, with 12 bases left between them. This CDR3 is CASSLWGSFNTGELFF. The CDR3 region has the DNA TGTGCCAGCAGCTTATGGGGTAGCTTCAACACCGGGGAGCTGTTTTTT. Variable domain in full (rest from reference TRBV7-2 and TRBJ2-2): GAGVSQSPSNKVTEKGKDVELRCDPISGHTALYWYRQSLGQGLEFLIYFQGNSAPDKSGLPSDRFSAERTGGSVSTLTIQRTQQEDSAVYLCASSLWGSFNTGELFFGEGSRLTVL.

This clonotype came up many times. A read error may be the cause here, since a much bigger clone is one base away. The rearrangement links TRBV10-3 to TRBJ2-5; possible D gene TRBD1, 5 bases. Germline V gene lookup returns CDR1 ENHRY and CDR2 SYGVKD. The CDR3 covers 14 residues. CDR3 amino acids: CAISGQGYQETRYF. CDR3 bases: TGTGCCATCAGTGGGCAGGGTTACCAAGAGACCCGGTACTTC.

This clonotype was observed many times. The J gene is TRBJ2-1, the V gene TRBV4-1, with 11 bases lining up with TRBD2. Germline V gene data show CDR1 as MGHRA and CDR2 as YSYEKL. The CDR3 has 18 residues. Germline trimming cut 1 base from V and 7 bases from J; bases unmatched to any gene: 12. CDR3 residues: CASSQGPLAGGPFNEQFF. CDR3 coding DNA: TGCGCCAGCAGCCAAGGACCATTAGCGGGGGGGCCCTTTAATGAGCAGTTCTTC.

This clonotype was counted ten times or more. The CDR3 DNA is TGTGCCAGCAGTCCTACCACAGATACGCAGTATTTT. It yields the protein CASSPTTDTQYF. V gene TRBV6-2 or TRBV6-3 combines with J gene TRBJ2-3, with D uncertain. Per the germline V gene, CDR1 is MNHEY and CDR2 is SVGEGT. CDR3 length: 12 residues. V was trimmed by 5 bases and J by 2 bases, leaving 5 bases between them.

This clonotype was recorded at least ten times. J is TRBJ1-5 and V is TRBV7-2; D gene ambiguous. The CDR3 covers 13 residues. The germline CDR1 and CDR2 sequences are SGHTA and FQGNSA. Deletions cut 4 bases from V and 4 bases from J, with 8 bases between. The CDR3 DNA reads TGTGCCAGCAGCTGGACGCAAAATCAGCCCCAGCATTTT. This translates into CASSWTQNQPQHF.

This clonotype was observed at least ten times. V gene TRBV11-2 combines with J gene TRBJ1-2; D might be TRBD1 (6 bases). V was pared by 2 bases and J by 4 bases, with 8 bases between. This CDR3 comprises 13 residues. The germline gives CDR1 SGHAT, CDR2 FQNNGV. The CDR3 here is CASSLRGTYGYTF. The CDR3 bases are TGTGCCAGCAGCTTAAGGGGGACCTATGGCTACACCTTC.

This clonotype was found many times. J is TRBJ2-1 and V is TRBV19, with D possibly being TRBD2 (5 bases). This CDR3 spans 16 amino acids. V lost 5 bases to trimming and J lost 9 bases, with 23 bases between them. Germline V gene sequence: CDR1 LNHDA, CDR2 SQIVND (reference sequence). The CDR3 sequence is CASSPPVVGVIREQFF. The CDR3 DNA reads TGTGCCAGTAGTCCTCCGGTGGTGGGAGTTATCCGTGAGCAGTTCTTC. The variable domain in full, completed from reference TRBV19 and TRBJ2-1, reads DGGITQSPKYLFRKEGQNVTLSCEQNLNHDAMYWYRQDPGQGLRLIYYSQIVNDFQKGDIAEGYSVSREKKESFPLTVTSAQKNPTAFYLCASSPPVVGVIREQFFGPGTRLTVL.

This clonotype was counted at least ten times. The chain is built from TRBV6-2 or TRBV6-3 and TRBJ2-7; TRBD2 agrees at 11 bases. This CDR3 comprises 20 residues. J lost 6 bases, V lost 2 bases, and 21 bases had no gene match. The germline V gene encodes CDR1 MNHEY and CDR2 SVGEGT. The CDR3 reads CASSYPIPTSGSFRALEQYF. The CDR3, as DNA: TGTGCCAGCAGTTACCCGATCCCAACTAGCGGGAGTTTTCGGGCCCTCGAGCAGTACTTC.

This clonotype was observed at least ten times. This chain connects TRBV11-2 to TRBJ1-4, with TRBD1 matching 7 bases. The germline V gene has CDR1 SGHAT and CDR2 FQNNGV. V shed 1 base and J 15 bases; nucleotides not matched to a gene: 11. The CDR3 contains 14 residues. The CDR3 region has the DNA TGTGCCAGCAGCTTAGTTGGGACAGACTCAGTAGTGTTTTTT. It is translated as CASSLVGTDSVVFF.

Ten or more counts support this clonotype. This chain joins TRBV7-3 and TRBJ2-1; 10 nucleotides align to TRBD2. V shed 6 bases and J 4 bases; nucleotides not matched to a gene: 6. There are 15 residues in the CDR3. Germline V lookup: CDR1 SGHTA, CDR2 FQGTGA. For the CDR3, the DNA is TGTGCCAGCAGTCTGACTAGCGGGCCTTACAATGAGCAGTTCTTC. Translated, it gives CASSLTSGPYNEQFF.

This clonotype was detected many times. The rearrangement joins TRBV5-6 to TRBJ1-5; the D is unclear. Germline V gene data show CDR1 as SGHDT and CDR2 as YYEEEE. V lost 4 bases, J lost 3 bases, and 14 bases lay in between. This CDR3 is 15 amino acids long. The CDR3 coding sequence is TGTGCCAGCAGCCCCGCTAAGGTACCCAATCAGCCCCAGCATTTT. Protein: CASSPAKVPNQPQHF.

This clonotype was seen at least ten times. The chain joins TRBV5-1 to TRBJ2-5; TRBD1 matches 7 bases. From germline, CDR1 is SGHRS and CDR2 YFSETQ. This CDR3 region has 13 residues. V trimming: 4 bases; J trimming: 6 bases; junction bases outside the gene matches: 6. The CDR3 is CASSSTGVQTQYF. Here the CDR3 DNA reads TGCGCCAGCAGCAGCACAGGGGTACAGACCCAGTACTTC.

This clonotype was detected ten times or more. The chain is built from TRBV5-1 and TRBJ2-1; 12 bases fit TRBD2. V trimming: 0 bases; J trimming: 0 bases; junction bases outside the gene matches: 13. The CDR3 extends over 21 amino acids. Germline V CDR1 and CDR2: SGHRS, YFSETQ. This CDR3 reads CASSLESPRTSGASSYNEQFF. CDR3 DNA sequence: TGCGCCAGCAGCTTGGAATCTCCCCGGACTAGCGGGGCGAGCTCCTACAATGAGCAGTTCTTC. Together with reference TRBV5-1 and TRBJ2-1, the CDR3 gives the full variable domain: KAGVTQTPRYLIKTRGQQVTLSCSPISGHRSVSWYQQTPGQGLQFLFEYFSETQRNKGNFPGRFSGRQFSNSRSEMNVSTLELGDSALYLCASSLESPRTSGASSYNEQFFGPGTRLTVL.

This clonotype was seen at least ten times. The chain couples TRBV28 to TRBJ2-7; TRBD1 matches 7 bases. The CDR3 has 15 amino acids. Germline V gene sequence: CDR1 MDHEN, CDR2 SYDVKM. The J segment lost 4 bases and the V segment lost 2 bases, leaving 8 bases of the junction unmatched. The CDR3, as DNA: TGTGCCAGCAGTTTAATGAGACAGGGTCTATACGAGCAGTACTTC. Amino acids: CASSLMRQGLYEQYF.

This clonotype was picked up many times. The rearrangement uses TRBV10-3 and TRBJ2-3; a possible D gene is TRBD2 (5 bases). The CDR3 sequence is 14 residues long. The germline gives CDR1 ENHRY, CDR2 SYGVKD. The ends were cut back, 4 bases at V and 2 bases at J, with 10 bases in the middle. The CDR3 bases are TGTGCCATCAGTGGAGGGCGGTCCACAGATACGCAGTATTTT. It yields the protein CAISGGRSTDTQYF.

This clonotype was counted many times. The J gene is TRBJ1-6, the V gene TRBV6-5, with 7 positions matching TRBD1. The CDR3 length is 15 residues. Germline CDR1 MNHEY, CDR2 SVGAGI. J lost 8 bases, V lost 0 bases, and 4 bases had no gene match. DNA of the CDR3: TGTGCCAGCAGTTACTCAGGACAGGCCTATTCACCCCTCCACTTT. The encoded protein is CASSYSGQAYSPLHF.

Ten or more counts support this clonotype. The chain links TRBV11-3 to TRBJ2-1; 7 bases align to TRBD2. The J segment lost 7 bases and the V segment lost 4 bases, leaving 13 bases of the junction unmatched. The CDR3 has 16 amino acids. Germline values: CDR1 SGHNT, CDR2 YENEEA. CDR3 sequence: CASSSGGAGVQNEQFF. CDR3 DNA: TGTGCCAGCAGCTCCGGAGGTGCGGGAGTTCAAAATGAGCAGTTCTTC.

This clonotype was seen more than once but under ten times. J is TRBJ1-6 and V is TRBV7-8; no firm D call. CDR1 is SGHVS, CDR2 FQNEAQ, per germline. The CDR3 covers 15 residues. Trimming removed 5 bases at V and 10 bases at J, with 18 bases between. CDR3 amino acids: CASSPREGGWSPLHF. CDR3 nucleotide sequence: TGTGCCAGCAGCCCCCGTGAGGGTGGATGGTCACCCCTCCACTTT.

By sample share, this clonotype is medium-sized. This sequence joins TRBV2 and TRBJ2-2, with unresolved D. CDR3 size: 16 residues. V shed 2 bases and J shed 7 bases, with 17 bases lying between them. Germline CDR1 reads SNHLY; CDR2 reads FYNNEI. The CDR3 sequence is CASSELGNDQHGELFF. CDR3 sequence (DNA): TGTGCCAGCAGTGAATTAGGGAACGACCAGCACGGGGAGCTGTTTTTT. The full variable domain, its missing parts supplied by reference TRBV2 and TRBJ2-2, is EPEVTQTPSHQVTQMGQEVILRCVPISNHLYFYWYRQILGQKVEFLVSFYNNEISEKSEIFDDQFSVERPDGSNFTLKIRSTKLEDSAMYFCASSELGNDQHGELFFGEGSRLTVL.

The table lists this clonotype with a few counts. The J gene is TRBJ2-4, the V gene TRBV6-6; 8 bases align to TRBD2. CDR3 length: 16 residues. Trimming cost V 7 bases and J 0 bases; bases outside gene matches: 8. Looked up from germline, CDR1 is MNHNY and CDR2 is SVGAGI (reference sequence). The CDR3 sequence is CASKPQSGRAKNIQYF. The CDR3 DNA is TGTGCCAGCAAACCCCAGAGCGGGAGAGCCAAAAACATTCAGTACTTC.